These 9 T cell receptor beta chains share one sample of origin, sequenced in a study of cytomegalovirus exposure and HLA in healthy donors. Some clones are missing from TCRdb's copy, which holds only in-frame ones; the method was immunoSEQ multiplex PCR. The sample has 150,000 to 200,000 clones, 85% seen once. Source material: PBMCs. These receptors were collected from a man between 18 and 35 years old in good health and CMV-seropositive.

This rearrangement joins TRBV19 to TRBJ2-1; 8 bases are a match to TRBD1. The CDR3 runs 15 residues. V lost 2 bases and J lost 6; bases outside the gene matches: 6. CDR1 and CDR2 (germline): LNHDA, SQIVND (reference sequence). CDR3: CASSITGGTLNEQFF. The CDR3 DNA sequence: TGTGCCAGTAGTATAACAGGGGGTACTCTCAATGAGCAGTTCTTC.

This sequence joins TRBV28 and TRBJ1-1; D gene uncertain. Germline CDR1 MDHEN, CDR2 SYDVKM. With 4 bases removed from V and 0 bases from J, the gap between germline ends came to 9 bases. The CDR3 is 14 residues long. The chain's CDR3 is CASSWAAMNTEAFF. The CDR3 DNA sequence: TGTGCCAGCAGTTGGGCAGCTATGAACACTGAAGCTTTCTTT.

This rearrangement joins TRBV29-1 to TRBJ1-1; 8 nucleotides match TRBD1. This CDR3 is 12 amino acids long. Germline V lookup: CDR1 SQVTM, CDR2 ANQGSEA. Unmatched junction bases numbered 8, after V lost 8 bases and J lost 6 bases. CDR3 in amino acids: CSTKDREAEAFF. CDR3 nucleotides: TGCAGCACCAAGGACAGGGAGGCTGAAGCTTTCTTT.

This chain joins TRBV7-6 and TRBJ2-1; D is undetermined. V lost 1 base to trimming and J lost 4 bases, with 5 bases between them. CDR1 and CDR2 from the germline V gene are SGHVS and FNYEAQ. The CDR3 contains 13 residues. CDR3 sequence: CASSLGPYNEQFF. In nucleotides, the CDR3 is TGTGCCAGCAGCTTAGGTCCTTACAATGAGCAGTTCTTC. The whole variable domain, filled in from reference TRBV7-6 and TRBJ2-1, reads GAGVSQSPRYKVTKRGQDVALRCDPISGHVSLYWYRQALGQGPEFLTYFNYEAQQDKSGLPNDRFSAERPEGSISTLTIQRTEQRDSAMYRCASSLGPYNEQFFGPGTRLTVL.

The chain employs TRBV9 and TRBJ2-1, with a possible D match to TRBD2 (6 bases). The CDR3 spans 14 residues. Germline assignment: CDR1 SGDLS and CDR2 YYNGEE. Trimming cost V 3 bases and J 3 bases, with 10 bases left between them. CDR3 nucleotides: TGTGCCAGCAGCGGGGACGGGAGCTACAATGAGCAGTTCTTC. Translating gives CASSGDGSYNEQFF.

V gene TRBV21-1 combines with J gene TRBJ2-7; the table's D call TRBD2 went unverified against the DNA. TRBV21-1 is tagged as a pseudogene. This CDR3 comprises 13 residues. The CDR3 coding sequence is TGTGCCAGCAGCAGAGCGGGAGGGCGGGAGCAGTACTTC. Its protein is CASSRAGGREQYF.

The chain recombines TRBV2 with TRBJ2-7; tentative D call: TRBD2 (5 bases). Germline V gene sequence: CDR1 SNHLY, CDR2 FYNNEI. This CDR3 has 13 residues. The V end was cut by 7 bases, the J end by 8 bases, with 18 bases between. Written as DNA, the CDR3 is TGTGCCAGCATCCCCCCCCGGGAAGGAAAGCAGTACTTC. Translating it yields CASIPPREGKQYF.

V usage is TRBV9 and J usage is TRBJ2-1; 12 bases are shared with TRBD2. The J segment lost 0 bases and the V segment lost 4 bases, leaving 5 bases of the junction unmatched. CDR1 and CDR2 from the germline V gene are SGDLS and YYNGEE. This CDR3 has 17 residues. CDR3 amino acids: CASSFTSGGPSYNEQFF. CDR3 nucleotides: TGTGCCAGCAGCTTTACTAGCGGGGGGCCCTCCTACAATGAGCAGTTCTTC.

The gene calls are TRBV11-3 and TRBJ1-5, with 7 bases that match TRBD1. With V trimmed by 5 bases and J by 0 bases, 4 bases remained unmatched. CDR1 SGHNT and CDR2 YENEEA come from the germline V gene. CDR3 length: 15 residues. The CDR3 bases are TGTGCCAGCAGCCGGACAGGCCATAGCAATCAGCCCCAGCATTTT. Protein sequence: CASSRTGHSNQPQHF.